Listed below are T cell receptor beta chains from one sample, sequenced in a study of cytomegalovirus exposure and HLA in healthy donors. Sequencing was performed with immunoSEQ multiplex PCR; in TCRdb, only in-frame clones are kept and a portion is missing. The listing contains 60,000 to 65,000 clones. The material sequenced was PBMCs. These receptors were taken from a woman between 18 and 30 years old in good health and CMV-seronegative. CDR3s include the opening cysteine and the closing phenylalanine or tryptophan. D genes are given only for firm matches.

j_call d_call v_call cdr3_aa cdr3_nt
TRBJ1-2 - TRBV5-1 CASSFSGGYGYTF TGCGCCAGCAGCTTTTCCGGGGGCTATGGCTACACCTTC
TRBJ2-2 - TRBV4-1 CASSQWRGRAGELFF TGCGCCAGCAGCCAATGGCGGGGGCGGGCCGGGGAGCTGTTTTTT
TRBJ2-7 - TRBV19 CASSPGGHRDEQYF TGTGCCAGTAGCCCTGGGGGACACCGTGACGAGCAGTACTTC
TRBJ1-1 - TRBV9 CASSGTPAVGTEAFF TGTGCCAGCAGCGGTACCCCAGCGGTGGGCACTGAAGCTTTCTTT
TRBJ1-2 - TRBV9 CASSVASGNYGYTF TGTGCCAGCAGCGTAGCGAGCGGGAACTATGGCTACACCTTC
TRBJ2-1 TRBD2 TRBV5-6 CASSSLLAGGYNEQFF TGTGCCAGCAGCTCCCTACTAGCGGGGGGCTACAATGAGCAGTTCTTC
TRBJ2-3 TRBD2 TRBV30 CAWEAWGLAGTDTQYF TGTGCCTGGGAAGCTTGGGGACTAGCGGGAACAGATACGCAGTATTTT
TRBJ2-3 - TRBV19 CASSIGLADTQYF TGTGCCAGTAGTATTGGCCTAGCAGATACGCAGTATTTT
TRBJ1-1 TRBD1 TRBV30 CAWKGQPNTEAFF TGTGCCTGGAAGGGACAGCCGAACACTGAAGCTTTCTTT
TRBJ2-3 TRBD2 TRBV30 CAWERAGASTDTQYF TGTGCCTGGGAAAGAGCGGGGGCCTCCACAGATACGCAGTATTTT
TRBJ2-2 - TRBV5-1 CASSLTANTGELFF TGCGCCAGCAGCTTGACAGCGAACACCGGGGAGCTGTTTTTT
TRBJ2-3 TRBD1 TRBV6-1 CASSPGTGSTDTQYF TGTGCCAGCAGCCCGGGGACAGGGAGCACAGATACGCAGTATTTT
TRBJ1-1 TRBD1 TRBV20-1 CNAQTGVEAFF TGCAATGCTCAGACAGGGGTGGAAGCTTTCTTT
TRBJ1-2 - TRBV2 CASSGYGYTF TGTGCCAGCAGCGGGTATGGCTACACCTTC
TRBJ1-2 TRBD1 TRBV7-9 CASSSGTGEYGYTF TGTGCCAGCAGCTCCGGGACAGGCGAATATGGCTACACCTTC
TRBJ2-3 - TRBV6-5 CASSYDGMSSDTQYF TGTGCCAGCAGTTACGACGGGATGTCGTCAGATACGCAGTATTTT
TRBJ2-1 TRBD2 TRBV4-1 CASSQGTGGSYNEQFF TGCGCCAGCAGCCAAGGCACGGGGGGGTCCTACAATGAGCAGTTCTTC
TRBJ2-5 TRBD2 TRBV11-3 CASRVAGVQETQYF TGTGCCAGCAGGGTAGCGGGAGTACAAGAGACCCAGTACTTC
TRBJ2-7 - TRBV6-6 CASSPRGGNPYEQYF TGTGCCAGCAGTCCTAGAGGCGGGAATCCTTACGAGCAGTACTTC
TRBJ1-4 - TRBV6-5 CASSPPGEEKLFF TGTGCCAGCAGCCCACCCGGGGAGGAAAAACTGTTTTTT
TRBJ2-7 TRBD1 TRBV6-1 CASSESVGGAYEQYF TGTGCCAGCAGTGAAAGTGTAGGGGGCGCCTACGAGCAGTACTTC
TRBJ1-2 - TRBV11-1 CASSLGREAGYTF TGTGCCAGCAGCTTGGGCAGGGAGGCTGGCTACACCTTC
TRBJ2-1 TRBD1 TRBV6-5 CTSSSGGNEQFF TGTACCAGCAGTTCAGGGGGCAATGAGCAGTTCTTC
TRBJ2-5 - TRBV28 CASSSGGRAETQYF TGTGCCAGCAGTTCTGGAGGGCGGGCGGAGACCCAGTACTTC
TRBJ1-2 - TRBV5-4 CASSLQGSGPGNGYTF TGTGCCAGCAGCTTACAGGGTTCAGGACCTGGGAATGGCTACACCTTC
TRBJ2-7 TRBD2 TRBV7-8 CASSLALAGEQYF TGTGCCAGCAGCTTAGCTTTAGCGGGGGAGCAGTACTTC
TRBJ2-7 TRBD2 TRBV10-2 CASIRGRGYEQYF TGCGCCAGCATTCGCGGGAGAGGCTACGAGCAGTACTTC
TRBJ1-5 - TRBV6-1 CASSRAGAPNQPQHF TGTGCCAGCAGCCGTGCGGGCGCCCCTAATCAGCCCCAGCATTTT
TRBJ2-1 - TRBV29-1 CSVGPSSYNEQFF TGCAGCGTTGGTCCGAGCTCCTACAATGAGCAGTTCTTC
TRBJ2-7 TRBD1 TRBV9 CASSVGQGATFYEQYF TGTGCCAGCAGCGTAGGACAGGGGGCCACTTTCTACGAGCAGTACTTC
TRBJ1-3 - TRBV5-6 CASSLGRVAGNTIYF TGTGCCAGCAGCTTGGGCAGGGTAGCTGGAAACACCATATATTTT
TRBJ2-7 - TRBV27 CASSSRLVAVYEQYF TGTGCCAGCAGTTCCCGGCTAGTCGCGGTCTACGAGCAGTACTTC
TRBJ2-5 - TRBV5-6 CASSWEEGQETQYF TGTGCCAGCAGTTGGGAGGAGGGGCAAGAGACCCAGTACTTC